The clone carrying this T cell receptor beta chain was counted ten times or more. The antigen remains undetermined. From germline, CDR1 is SNHLY and CDR2 FYNNEI. V lost 7 bases and J 7 bases, leaving 11 bases between the germline ends. The CDR3 runs to 13 residues. This entry comes from a study of Graves' ophthalmopathy and Graves' hyperthyroidism. The overall study: Specimen type is peripheral blood, obtained at initial diagnosis before any treatment.

RNA transcripts were the template, and TCR beta CDR3 regions were amplified from them. HTBI primers were employed in first-round RT-PCR, then a second-round multiplex PCR followed. One entry per CDR3 protein, called by TCRdb with MiXCR from the multiplex PCR reads. The table records 400,000 to 450,000 distinct CDR3 sequences, around a fifth of them present only once. Hyperthyroidism qualified as stable when ophthalmopathy did not develop within 18 months of follow-up. Patients were excluded if they had other autoimmune diseases or uncontrolled infections, and likewise if pregnancy or lactation applied. Study observations and caveats: Forecasting of ophthalmopathy progression by the model achieved more than 70% sensitivity and 72% to 85% specificity.

The sample comprised peripheral blood. The V and J genes are TRBV2 and TRBJ1-6; D unclear. This sequence originates from a woman between 18 and 30 years old with stable Graves' hyperthyroidism. Here the CDR3 reads CASKGYGNSPLHF. CDR3 sequence (DNA): TGTGCCAGCAAGGGATACGGAAATTCACCCCTCCACTTT.